Listed here are 10 T cell receptor beta chains from one sample, sequenced in a study of T cells in Graves' hyperthyroidism and ophthalmopathy. It was RNA transcripts that yielded the amplified TCR beta CDR3 regions. Using the HTBI primer set, a first-round RT-PCR was run on the TCR CDR3. TCRdb re-analysed the multiplex PCR reads in MiXCR, keeping a single row per CDR3 protein. The sample lists 500,000 to 650,000 distinct CDR3 sequences; 20% were seen once. Material for sequencing was blood. These receptors were obtained from a middle-aged man with Graves' ophthalmopathy.

This sequence joins TRBV20-1 and TRBJ2-1; D is perhaps TRBD2 (6 bases). The CDR3 is made up of 13 amino acids. From germline, CDR1 is DFQATT and CDR2 SNEGSKA (reference sequence). Trimming took 1 base from V and 12 from J, leaving 16 bases between them. CDR3 bases: TGCAGTGCTAGAGTCTTTGTACCGGGAGTGCAGTTCTTC. Its protein product is CSARVFVPGVQFF.

CDR3 sequence (DNA): TGTGCCAGCAGTCCATGGGGGCAGATGAACACTGAAGCTTTCTTT. It encodes CASSPWGQMNTEAFF. The chain recombines TRBV12-3 or TRBV12-4 with TRBJ1-1; possibly TRBD1 for D (6 bases). Trimming took 5 bases from V and 0 from J, leaving 13 bases between them. The CDR3 runs 15 residues.

The chain has TRBV29-1 and TRBJ2-2; D ambiguous. The ends were cut back, 6 bases at V and 0 bases at J, with 14 bases in the middle. The CDR3 length is 15 residues. Per the germline V gene, CDR1 is SQVTM and CDR2 is ANQGSEA. CDR3: CSVVLGFANTGELFF. CDR3 DNA sequence: TGCAGCGTGGTCCTGGGGTTCGCGAACACCGGGGAGCTGTTTTTT.

Worth noting for this clonotype: At one end, the junction sequence differs from germline, possibly due to a read error. The chain recombines TRBV5-1 with TRBJ2-1; 10 nucleotides agree with TRBD2. The CDR3 is 15 amino acids. Germline V gene lookup returns CDR1 SGHRS and CDR2 YFSETQ. Written as DNA, the CDR3 is TGTGCCAGCAGCTGGGGGCTAGCGGGAGCCAATGAGCAGTTCTTC. Translation: CASSWGLAGANEQFF.

At least ten counts were recorded for this clonotype. The chain has TRBV5-1 and TRBJ1-5, with D possibly being TRBD1 (6 bases). The CDR3 runs to 15 residues. V shed 3 bases and J shed 5 bases, with 15 bases lying between them. Germline V gene sequence: CDR1 SGHRS, CDR2 YFSETQ. The DNA of the CDR3 is TGCGCCAGCAGCTGGACTACCGGGGGCGATCAGCCCCAGCATTTT. Amino acids: CASSWTTGGDQPQHF.

This clonotype has only a few counts. This chain joins TRBV29-1 and TRBJ2-6; TRBD1 might be the D (5 bases). V lost 4 bases and J lost 4, with 14 bases in between. CDR3 length: 15 residues. From germline, CDR1 is SQVTM and CDR2 ANQGSEA. The CDR3 reads CSVGVRAAGANVLTF. The CDR3 DNA is TGCAGCGTTGGGGTCAGGGCCGCCGGGGCCAACGTCCTGACTTTC. Looking up the rest from reference TRBV29-1 and TRBJ2-6 gives the full variable domain: SAVISQKPSRDICQRGTSLTIQCQVDSQVTMMFWYRQQPGQSLTLIATANQGSEATYESGFVIDKFPISRPNLTFSTLTVSNMSPEDSSIYLCSVGVRAAGANVLTFGAGSRLTVL.

The J gene is TRBJ2-5, the V gene TRBV5-1; D not certain. The CDR3 is 14 residues long. Germline V CDR1 and CDR2: SGHRS, YFSETQ. V lost 0 bases and J 5 bases, leaving 11 bases between the germline ends. The DNA for the CDR3 is TGCGCCAGCAGCTTGGATGCCTTGGGGGAGACCCAGTACTTC. It is translated as CASSLDALGETQYF.

Note on this clonotype: A much larger clone differs by one base, so this may be a read error. V usage is TRBV29-1 and J usage is TRBJ2-1; 7 bases are a match to TRBD2. The J call could be wrong; TRBJ2-7 is a better fit for the DNA end. The germline gives CDR1 SQVTM, CDR2 ANQGSEA. CDR3 length equals 13 residues. CDR3 in amino acids: CSSLGGGDNEQYF. The CDR3, as DNA: TGCAGCTCTCTGGGCGGGGGAGACAATGAGCAGTACTTC.

The gene calls are TRBV7-9 and TRBJ2-2; D not certain. CDR3 length equals 15 residues. V was pared by 2 bases and J by 6 bases, with 13 bases between. Germline lookup yields CDR1 SEHNR and CDR2 FQNEAQ (reference sequence). This CDR3 is CASSLYPSFPGELFF. The CDR3 DNA sequence: TGTGCCAGCAGCTTATACCCTAGTTTTCCCGGGGAGCTGTTTTTT.

The chain is built from TRBV6-1 and TRBJ2-1, with D possibly called TRBD1 or TRBD2 (6 bases each). The CDR3 consists of 12 residues. CDR1 is MNHNS and CDR2 is SASEGT in the germline V gene. The V and J ends lost 8 bases and 8 bases respectively, with 13 bases between them. CDR3 coding DNA: TGTGCCAGCGGAGGGGGGCCCGATGAGCAGTTCTTC. Residues: CASGGGPDEQFF.